These T cell receptor beta chains were read from a single sample in a study of T cell changes during pregnancy in multiple sclerosis. The repertoire was sequenced with immunoSEQ multiplex PCR; TCRdb's copy has only in-frame clones and lacks some. The top ten clones hold 6.5% to 8.5% of a sample with roughly 30,000 clones, under 90% of them seen once. This specimen was CD8+ T cells from peripheral blood mononuclear cells, taken after pregnancy. The receptors stem from a female donor with multiple sclerosis, enrolled in a pregnancy study. Each CDR3 is given with its conserved first and last residue. D genes are given only for firm matches. Some rows have no size entry. The others give once, few or many, or a class for an expanded clone.

18	TRBV11-3	-	TRBJ1-5	-	TGTGCCAGCAGCTTAGTAGCCAGGGGCCGCTGGGTTGGTCAGCCCCAGCATTTT	CASSLVARGRWVGQPQHF
14	TRBV5-1	-	TRBJ2-7	-	TGCGCCAGCAGCTTGAGGCCAGGCTCCTACGAGCAGTACTTC	CASSLRPGSYEQYF
15	TRBV4-1	-	TRBJ2-7	-	TGCGCCAGCAGCGGAATCGGACGGGGCTCCTACGAGCAGTACTTC	CASSGIGRGSYEQYF
14	TRBV7-9	-	TRBJ1-2	-	TGTGCCAGCAGACCAAGTGAAGGGGGCTATGGCTACACCTTC	CASRPSEGGYGYTF
17	TRBV4-1	-	TRBJ2-7	TRBD1	TGCGCCAGCAGCCAAGCCCTGGGTGAGGGGGCGGGCTACGAGCAGTACTTC	CASSQALGEGAGYEQYF
16	TRBV28	-	TRBJ2-1	TRBD2	TGTGCCAGCAGTTCTATAGCGGGGGGGCCTATGAATGAGCAGTTCTTC	CASSSIAGGPMNEQFF
13	TRBV11-2	-	TRBJ2-5	-	TGTGCCAGCAGCTTAACGGGGGAAGAGACCCAGTACTTC	CASSLTGEETQYF
11	TRBV7-6	-	TRBJ1-1	-	TGTGCCACGGGTAGTGGGACTGAAGCTTTCTTT	CATGSGTEAFF
15	TRBV7-3	once	TRBJ1-2	-	TGTGCCAGCAGCTTAGTCGTCACAGGGTGGGCTGGCTACACCTTC	CASSLVVTGWAGYTF
13	TRBV13	-	TRBJ2-7	-	TGTGCCAGCAGCTTAGGGACTTACTACGAGCAGTACTTC	CASSLGTYYEQYF
18	TRBV4-3	-	TRBJ2-6	TRBD2	TGCGCCAGCAGCCAAGCCCGGGACTATGTGGCTGGGGCCAACGTCCTGACTTTC	CASSQARDYVAGANVLTF
18	TRBV5-1	-	TRBJ2-1	-	TGCGCCAGCAGCGGCGGACTCAGGGACACCAGCTCCTACAATGAGCAGTTCTTC	CASSGGLRDTSSYNEQFF
15	TRBV27	-	TRBJ1-6	-	TGTGCCAGCAGTTTAATGGTCGCAGGTGGTTCACCCCTCCACTTT	CASSLMVAGGSPLHF
15	TRBV27	-	TRBJ2-1	TRBD1	TGTGCCAGCAGTCCGGACAGGAGCTCCTACAATGAGCAGTTCTTC	CASSPDRSSYNEQFF
15	TRBV2	-	TRBJ2-2	TRBD2	TGTGCCAGCGGAGGGACTAGCGGGGGCACCGGGGAGCTGTTTTTT	CASGGTSGGTGELFF
16	TRBV6-1	medium-sized	TRBJ2-3	TRBD2	TGTGCCAGCAGTGAAGACAGCGGGGGGGGAGCAGATACGCAGTATTTT	CASSEDSGGGADTQYF
15	TRBV2	-	TRBJ1-5	-	TGTGCCAGCGCCCCGCATTGGGGGGAGGATCAGCCCCAGCATTTT	CASAPHWGEDQPQHF
13	TRBV6-1	-	TRBJ1-1	-	TGTGCCAGCAGTACCTCCGGGGAGACTGAAGCTTTCTTT	CASSTSGETEAFF
14	TRBV6-4	-	TRBJ2-2	-	TGTGCCAGCAGTGAGGGCGGGGACACCGGGGAGCTGTTTTTT	CASSEGGDTGELFF
15	TRBV6-1	once	TRBJ1-4	-	TGTGCCAGCAGTCACAAACAGGAGGGCAATGAAAAACTGTTTTTT	CASSHKQEGNEKLFF
17	TRBV27	once	TRBJ2-1	-	TGTGCCAGCAGTCCCCTGAACTCTGATCAGGCCTACAATGAGCAGTTCTTC	CASSPLNSDQAYNEQFF
16	TRBV4-1	once	TRBJ1-2	-	TGCGCCAGCAGCCAAGTAACAGGGCAAAGGACAAGTGGCTACACCTTC	CASSQVTGQRTSGYTF
13	TRBV30	-	TRBJ1-3	-	TGTGCCTGGGGGGGGGACCCGGGAAACACCATATATTTT	CAWGGDPGNTIYF
14	TRBV9	-	TRBJ1-4	TRBD1	TGTGCCAGCAGTGCGGACAGGGCGGACGAAAAACTGTTTTTT	CASSADRADEKLFF
17	TRBV2	few	TRBJ1-1	TRBD1	TGTGCCAGCAGTGGGATACAGGGGGCTCACATGAACACTGAAGCTTTCTTT	CASSGIQGAHMNTEAFF
17	TRBV10-3	few	TRBJ2-1	TRBD2	TGTGCCATCAGTGAGAGTAGGGCTAGCGGGGACAACAATGAGCAGTTCTTC	CAISESRASGDNNEQFF
17	TRBV6-4	few	TRBJ2-6	TRBD1	TGTGCCAGCAGTGAGGGGACAGGGGGCTCTGGGGCCAACGTCCTGACTTTC	CASSEGTGGSGANVLTF
14	TRBV6-5	-	TRBJ2-2	TRBD2	TGTGCCAGCAGTTACGGGGGGGTTACCGGGGAGCTGTTTTTT	CASSYGGVTGELFF
13	TRBV30	once	TRBJ1-3	-	TGTGCCTGCTTCGGGACAAACGGAAACACCATATATTTT	CACFGTNGNTIYF
15	TRBV11-2	-	TRBJ1-4	TRBD1	TGTGCCAGCAGCCCAACCAGGGGGTTGGGGGAAAAACTGTTTTTT	CASSPTRGLGEKLFF
13	TRBV14	-	TRBJ1-1	-	TGTGCCAGCAGGCCGACGGGGGAGGCTGAAGCTTTCTTT	CASRPTGEAEAFF
14	TRBV11-2	-	TRBJ2-1	TRBD2	TGTGCCAGCCACCTACTAGCGGGGGGCAATGAGCAGTTCTTC	CASHLLAGGNEQFF
12	TRBV30	-	TRBJ2-1	-	TGTGCCTGGACCCCGGGCTACAATGAGCAGTTCTTC	CAWTPGYNEQFF
15	TRBV7-2	-	TRBJ2-1	TRBD2	TGTGCCAGCAGCCCAACTAGCGGGGGGGCCAATGAGCAGTTCTTC	CASSPTSGGANEQFF
15	TRBV28	-	TRBJ1-2	-	TGTGCCAGCAGTCCCGGGACAACCGGCGGCTATGGCTACACCTTC	CASSPGTTGGYGYTF
15	TRBV7-9	-	TRBJ2-7	-	TGTGCCAGCAGCTTAGCCGAGACGGGGGAATACGAGCAGTACTTC	CASSLAETGEYEQYF
14	TRBV2	-	TRBJ1-2	TRBD1	TGTGCCAGCAGTGAATCCCAGGGGGCTCGAGGCTACACCTTC	CASSESQGARGYTF
14	TRBV5-4	-	TRBJ1-1	-	TGTGCCAGCAGCCCGGTAGGGAGGAACACTGAAGCTTTCTTT	CASSPVGRNTEAFF
16	TRBV21-1	once	TRBJ2-5	-	TGTGCCAGCAGCCCAACGGTAGGGGGTTACCAAGAGACCCAGTACTTC	CASSPTVGGYQETQYF
14	TRBV5-1	-	TRBJ2-1	TRBD1	TGCGCCAGCAGCTTTCGTCAGGGGGCGCGTGAGCAGTTCTTC	CASSFRQGAREQFF
15	TRBV6-6	-	TRBJ1-2	-	TGTGCCAGCAGTTTCCCCCAGGGCGGGGGTGGGGGCTACACCTTC	CASSFPQGGGGGYTF
15	TRBV27	-	TRBJ2-3	TRBD2	TGTGCCAGCAGTTTTATGAGCGGGGGGTCAGATACGCAGTATTTT	CASSFMSGGSDTQYF
16	TRBV10-3	-	TRBJ2-1	-	TGTGCCATCAGTGAGTCAGAGGACTGGACCTACAATGAGCAGTTCTTC	CAISESEDWTYNEQFF
17	TRBV5-1	-	TRBJ1-6	TRBD1	TGCGCCAGCAGCCCGAGGACAGGTCTAGCCTATAATTCACCCCTTCACTTT	CASSPRTGLAYNSPLHF
14	TRBV19	-	TRBJ1-2	-	TGTGCCAGTAGTATCTGGACAGTTAACTATGGCTACACCTTC	CASSIWTVNYGYTF
14	TRBV6-1	-	TRBJ1-4	-	TGTGCCAGCATTTTTAAAGGCGGGCGGGAAAAACTGTTTTTT	CASIFKGGREKLFF
17	TRBV4-1	-	TRBJ1-2	-	TGCGCCAGCAGCCCAGCGGGGTTGTGGGTCTCTAACTATGGCTACACCTTC	CASSPAGLWVSNYGYTF
16	TRBV5-3	-	TRBJ1-5	TRBD1	TGTGCCAGAAGCTTGCTCAGGGGGTTATGCAATCAGCCCCAGCATTTT	CARSLLRGLCNQPQHF
14	TRBV5-8	-	TRBJ1-4	-	TGTGCCAGCAGCTTGGCGAGTCGGAATGAAAAACTGTTTTTT	CASSLASRNEKLFF
14	TRBV14	-	TRBJ2-7	-	TGTGCCAGCAGCCAAGAATTCCGGGTGGACGAGCAGTACTTC	CASSQEFRVDEQYF
16	TRBV4-3	-	TRBJ2-1	TRBD2	TGCGCCAGCAGCCCGACGGTCCGGGGGGGCCTTGGGGAGCAGTTCTTC	CASSPTVRGGLGEQFF
14	TRBV19	-	TRBJ1-2	-	TGTGCCAGTAGTATAGATCTAGAAGACTATGGCTACACCTTC	CASSIDLEDYGYTF